These T cell receptor beta chains were read from a single sample in a study of vaccination and CD4 T cells after COVID-19. These receptors' antigens are unknown. TCRdb reprocessed the PCR reads with MiXCR, giving one entry per CDR3 protein. Seen here are thousands of distinct CDR3 sequences, 45% to 60% observed once, and the top ten hold less than 25%. Sequenced input: CD4+ T cells from blood, cultured in vitro. Receptors were obtained from a human donor who had recovered from COVID-19. The CDR3 runs from the conserved cysteine through the conserved F or W. D genes are given only for firm matches. Size is stated for part of the rows, as once, few or many counts, or as a class when the clone is expanded.

16,TRBJ1-3,TRBD1,-,TRBV7-6,CASSQDRGYSGNTIYF,TGTGCCAGCAGCCAGGACAGGGGTTACTCTGGAAACACCATATATTTT
16,TRBJ1-2,-,-,TRBV15,CATSRGGHHANYGYTF,TGTGCCACCAGCAGAGGAGGACACCACGCTAACTATGGCTACACCTTC
13,TRBJ1-6,-,few,TRBV7-9,CATSLGNNSPLHF,TGTGCCACATCCCTAGGGAATAATTCACCCCTCCACTTT
15,TRBJ2-1,-,-,TRBV7-2,CASSSSVESYNEQFF,TGTGCCAGCAGTTCTAGCGTCGAGTCCTACAATGAGCAGTTCTTC
15,TRBJ1-1,TRBD1,large,TRBV7-2,CASMRRQGGGSEAFF,TGTGCCAGCATGCGTAGACAGGGAGGGGGATCTGAAGCTTTCTTT
19,TRBJ2-1,-,-,TRBV6-1,CASSGGQSLVGRENNEQFF,TGTGCCAGCAGTGGTGGACAGTCCCTTGTCGGCAGGGAAAACAATGAGCAGTTCTTC
14,TRBJ1-5,-,-,TRBV6-1,CASSQKGGDQPQHF,TGTGCCAGCAGCCAGAAGGGGGGGGATCAGCCCCAGCATTTT
16,TRBJ2-7,-,-,TRBV19,CASSTQPFSTVGEQYF,TGTGCCAGTAGTACCCAACCCTTCTCTACAGTGGGCGAGCAGTACTTC
17,TRBJ2-2,-,-,TRBV21-1,CASSIDPPGSAPGELFF,TGTGCCAGCAGCATCGACCCCCCGGGATCTGCCCCCGGGGAGCTGTTTTTT
14,TRBJ1-2,TRBD1,-,TRBV12-3/TRBV12-4,CASSRDRQNYGYTF,TGTGCCAGCAGCCGGGACAGGCAGAACTATGGCTACACCTTC
14,TRBJ1-6,-,-,TRBV30,CAWSRSSYNSPLHF,TGTGCCTGGAGTAGGAGCTCCTATAATTCACCCCTCCACTTT